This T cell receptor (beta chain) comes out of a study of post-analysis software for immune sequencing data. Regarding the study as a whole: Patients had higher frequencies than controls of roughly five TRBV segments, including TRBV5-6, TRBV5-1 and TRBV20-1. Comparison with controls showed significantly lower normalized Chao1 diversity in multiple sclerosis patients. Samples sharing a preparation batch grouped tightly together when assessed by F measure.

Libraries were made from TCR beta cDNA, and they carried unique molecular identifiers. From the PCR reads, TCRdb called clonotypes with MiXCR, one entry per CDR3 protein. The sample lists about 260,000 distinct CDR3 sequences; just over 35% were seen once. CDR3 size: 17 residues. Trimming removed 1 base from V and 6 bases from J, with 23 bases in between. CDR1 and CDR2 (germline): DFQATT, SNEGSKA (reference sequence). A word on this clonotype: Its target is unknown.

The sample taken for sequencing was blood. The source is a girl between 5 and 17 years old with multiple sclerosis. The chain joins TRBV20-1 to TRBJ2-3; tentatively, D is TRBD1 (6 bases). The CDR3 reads CSARVLTGTPSPDTQYF. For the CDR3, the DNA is TGCAGTGCTAGAGTTCTCACCGGGACACCCTCTCCGGATACGCAGTATTTT.